Following are 18 T cell receptor beta chains from one sample sequenced in a study of blood T cell repertoires in COVID-19. TCRdb keeps only in-frame clones here, not all; method: immunoSEQ multiplex PCR. The profile covers 250,000 to 300,000 clones, with roughly four fifths appearing a single time and 5% taken by the ten largest. The sample comprised PBMCs or T cells enriched from blood (not recorded which). These receptors originate from a man aged 35-49 years who had been exposed to COVID-19.

This clone was detected a few times. V gene TRBV25-1 combines with J gene TRBJ2-7; 9 positions agree with TRBD2. The CDR3 runs to 14 residues. The ends lost 6 bases at V and 2 bases at J; junction bases unmatched: 5. Germline V gene data show CDR1 as MGHDK and CDR2 as SYGVNS. The CDR3 region is CASRGGLAAYEQYF. CDR3 nucleotide sequence: TGTGCCAGCAGGGGGGGACTAGCAGCCTACGAGCAGTACTTC.

The table lists this clone with a count of one. The rearrangement links TRBV30 to TRBJ2-5, with D possibly TRBD1 on 6 matching bases. Per germline, CDR1 GTSNPN and CDR2 SVGIG (reference sequence). V shed 2 bases and J shed 4 bases, with 20 bases lying between them. This CDR3 spans 16 amino acids. This chain's CDR3 is CAWSNVLGRGPETQYF. For the CDR3, the DNA is TGTGCCTGGAGTAATGTTCTGGGCAGGGGACCAGAGACCCAGTACTTC.

V and J are TRBV10-3 and TRBJ2-5; TRBD2 agrees at 10 bases. The CDR3 extends over 16 amino acids. The V and J ends lost 3 bases and 5 bases, in that order; junction bases with no gene match: 9. CDR1 and CDR2 (germline): ENHRY, SYGVKD. CDR3 protein: CAISDRASGSRETQYF. CDR3 DNA sequence: TGTGCCATCAGTGATCGGGCTAGCGGGAGTAGGGAGACCCAGTACTTC.

This clone appeared a single time. The chain is built from TRBV7-2 and TRBJ2-3, with 10 bases lining up with TRBD2. The germline gives CDR1 SGHTA, CDR2 FQGNSA. J was trimmed by 5 bases and V by 5 bases; bases with no gene match: 10. This CDR3 region has 16 residues. The CDR3: CASSISLAGVRDTQYF. The CDR3 DNA follows: TGTGCCAGCAGCATTAGTCTAGCGGGAGTAAGAGATACGCAGTATTTT.

The chain has TRBV3-1 (or the pseudogene TRBV3-2) and TRBJ1-1; TRBD1 might be the D (6 bases). V was clipped by 4 bases and J by 3 bases, with 12 bases between them. The CDR3 contains 14 residues. Per the germline V gene, CDR1 is LGHDT and CDR2 is YNNKEL (reference sequence). This chain's CDR3 is CASSLRDTYTEAFF. CDR3 coding DNA: TGTGCCAGCAGCCTCCGGGACACCTACACTGAAGCTTTCTTT.

This clone was counted many times. The CDR3: CASSYSPLSTGELFF. The CDR3, as DNA: TGTGCCAGCAGTTACTCCCCCCTGAGTACCGGGGAGCTGTTTTTT. The chain uses TRBV6-2 or TRBV6-3 and TRBJ2-2; D is unclear. CDR3 length equals 15 residues. Trimming pared 0 bases from V and 5 bases from J, leaving 10 bases between. CDR1 MNHEY and CDR2 SVGEGT come from the germline V gene.

The V call is TRBV25-1, the J call TRBJ2-6; TRBD1 matches at 11 bases. The CDR3 runs 16 residues. V was clipped by 8 bases and J by 2 bases; unmatched bases: 5. Germline CDR1 and CDR2: MGHDK and SYGVNS. CDR3 in amino acids: CASGGQGAAGANVLTF. CDR3 nucleotide sequence: TGTGCCAGCGGAGGACAGGGGGCGGCTGGGGCCAACGTCCTGACTTTC.

This chain's CDR3 is CASTPDPLARGEQYF. The DNA for the CDR3 is TGTGCCAGTACGCCAGACCCCCTCGCTAGGGGCGAGCAGTACTTC. This chain connects TRBV19 to TRBJ2-7, with a tentative D call TRBD1 (5 bases). The germline gives CDR1 LNHDA, CDR2 SQIVND (reference sequence). The CDR3 contains 15 residues. V lost 7 bases, J lost 6 bases, and 22 bases lay in between.

V and J are TRBV10-3 and TRBJ2-2; 11 positions match TRBD2. The CDR3 has 16 amino acids. J was trimmed by 7 bases and V by 6 bases; bases with no gene match: 10. Per the germline V gene, CDR1 is ENHRY and CDR2 is SYGVKD. The CDR3 here is CAISDSSGRRFGELFF. In DNA form, the CDR3 reads TGTGCCATCAGCGATTCTAGCGGGAGGAGGTTCGGGGAGCTGTTTTTT.

The gene calls are TRBV5-1 and TRBJ2-7, with TRBD2 matching over 11 bases. J gave up 4 bases and V 1 base, and 16 bases lay outside the gene matches. Germline assignment: CDR1 SGHRS and CDR2 YFSETQ. This CDR3 comprises 19 residues. DNA for the CDR3: TGCGCCAGCAGCTTGCGTCCGGGGGGAACTAGCGGGAGAATGTACGAGCAGTACTTC. As protein: CASSLRPGGTSGRMYEQYF.

The chain joins TRBV28 to TRBJ2-7; D might be TRBD2 (6 bases). The CDR3 spans 16 residues. The V gene's germline CDR1 is MDHEN and CDR2 SYDVKM. The V end lost 7 bases, the J end lost 1 base, and 20 bases lay between the germline ends. The chain's CDR3 is CASMGSGRLGSYEQYF. The CDR3 region has the DNA TGTGCCAGCATGGGCAGCGGGCGCCTAGGTTCCTACGAGCAGTACTTC. The full variable domain, with the rest looked up from reference TRBV28 and TRBJ2-7, is DVKVTQSSRYLVKRTGEKVFLECVQDMDHENMFWYRQDPGLGLRLIYFSYDVKMKEKGDIPEGYSVSREKKERFSLILESASTNQTSMYLCASMGSGRLGSYEQYFGPGTRLTVT.

The chain uses TRBV7-9 and TRBJ2-5; 8 bases fit TRBD2. Trimming took 6 bases from V and 5 from J; bases not matched to a gene: 11. Germline CDR1 and CDR2: SEHNR and FQNEAQ (reference sequence). The CDR3 is 15 residues long. The CDR3 DNA follows: TGTGCCAGCAGATTGGGACTAGTAACGGTGGAGACCCAGTACTTC. Its translation: CASRLGLVTVETQYF. The full variable domain, in which reference TRBV7-9 and TRBJ2-5 provide the parts outside the CDR3, is DTGVSQNPRHKITKRGQNVTFRCDPISEHNRLYWYRQTLGQGPEFLTYFQNEAQLEKSRLLSDRFSAERPKGSFSTLEIQRTEQGDSAMYLCASRLGLVTVETQYFGPGTRLLVL.

V gene TRBV5-1 combines with J gene TRBJ2-1, with 8 bases fitting TRBD2. The germline CDR1 and CDR2 sequences are SGHRS and YFSETQ. The CDR3 runs 13 residues. V lost 2 bases to trimming and J lost 8 bases; unmatched junction nucleotides: 3. The DNA for the CDR3 is TGCGCCAGCAGCTTTGCGGGAGGCGATGAGCAGTTCTTC. Amino acids: CASSFAGGDEQFF.

This chain joins TRBV19 and TRBJ2-1; 11 nucleotides match TRBD2. The CDR3 runs to 17 residues. V lost 6 bases and J lost 0; bases outside the gene matches: 7. Germline V lookup: CDR1 LNHDA, CDR2 SQIVND (reference sequence). CDR3 DNA: TGTGCCAGTAGCCTCGGGACTAGCGGTAGCTCCTACAATGAGCAGTTCTTC. Translated, it gives CASSLGTSGSSYNEQFF.

V and J are TRBV30 and TRBJ1-6; 7 bases map to TRBD1. The CDR3 runs 12 residues. J was trimmed by 9 bases and V by 6 bases; bases with no gene match: 5. The germline CDR1 and CDR2 sequences are GTSNPN and SVGIG (reference sequence). The CDR3 coding sequence is TGTGCCTGCAGGGACAGCGGTTCACCCCTCCACTTT. Protein product: CACRDSGSPLHF.

The J gene is TRBJ2-3, the V gene TRBV6-5; 8 nucleotides agree with TRBD2. The CDR3 has 15 amino acids. V shed 0 bases and J 7 bases; nucleotides not matched to a gene: 6. Germline CDR1 MNHEY, CDR2 SVGAGI. This CDR3 reads CASSYSLAGGNTQYF. The CDR3 bases are TGTGCCAGCAGTTACTCCCTAGCGGGTGGGAATACGCAGTATTTT.

The chain carries TRBV2 and TRBJ2-2; D unclear. V lost 6 bases to trimming and J lost 7 bases, with 18 bases between them. The CDR3 totals 15 residues. Germline CDR1 and CDR2: SNHLY and FYNNEI. The CDR3 region is CASSDLVHGGGELFF. CDR3 nucleotide sequence: TGTGCCAGCAGCGATCTGGTGCACGGCGGCGGGGAGCTGTTTTTT.

The chain recombines TRBV15 with TRBJ1-3; no clear D. The length of the CDR3 is 18 residues. The V gene's germline CDR1 is LNHNV and CDR2 YYDKDF (reference sequence). The V gene lost 0 bases and the J gene lost 3 bases, with 18 bases spanning the gap. CDR3 region: CATSREGSLGALGNTIYF. In DNA, the CDR3 is TGTGCCACCAGCAGAGAGGGTAGTTTAGGAGCCCTTGGAAACACCATATATTTT.